Listed here are 8 T cell receptor beta chains from one sample, sequenced in a study of T-cell reconstitution after alpha-beta-depleted transplantation in children. Researchers prepared the TCRbeta library using unique molecular identifiers, the study reports. From the PCR reads, TCRdb called clonotypes with MiXCR, one entry per CDR3 protein. The top ten hold roughly 23% of the sample, which has 110,000 or so distinct CDR3 sequences, about 6.5% seen once. This material consisted of PBMCs, mostly from graft donor cells, taken 360 days after TCRalphabeta/CD19-depleted stem cell transplant. The receptors were gathered from a male patient aged 2 to 10 who had a stem cell transplant for acute lymphoblastic leukemia, so the T cells may come from the graft donor.

In this sample, this clonotype turned up many times. This chain joins TRBV12-3 or TRBV12-4 and TRBJ1-4; D is unclear. The length of the CDR3 is 14 residues. With 5 bases removed from V and 0 bases from J, the gap between germline ends came to 7 bases. Here the CDR3 DNA reads TGTGCCAGCAGTCTTACAGCAACTAATGAAAAACTGTTTTTT. Translating gives CASSLTATNEKLFF.

CDR3 residues: CASTRLLRTSGRANSYEQYF. CDR3 DNA: TGTGCCAGCACCCGGCTACTCCGGACTAGCGGGAGGGCGAACTCCTACGAGCAGTACTTC. This rearrangement joins TRBV7-8 to TRBJ2-7; 15 nucleotides align to TRBD2. The germline gives CDR1 SGHVS, CDR2 FQNEAQ. The CDR3 has 20 residues. J gave up 0 bases and V 7 bases, and 16 bases lay outside the gene matches.

This rearrangement joins TRBV27 to TRBJ2-5; a possible D gene is TRBD1 (6 bases). Germline CDR1 and CDR2: MNHEY and SMNVEV (reference sequence). There are 14 residues in the CDR3. Trimming shortened V by 3 bases and J by 5 bases, and 13 bases separated the two germline ends. CDR3: CASSFLPGVETQYF. CDR3 in DNA: TGTGCCAGCAGTTTTCTCCCAGGGGTGGAGACCCAGTACTTC.

This clonotype was counted at least ten times. The genes are TRBV24-1 and TRBJ2-7, with 13 bases matching TRBD2. J gave up 3 bases and V 3 bases, and 4 bases lay outside the gene matches. The CDR3 is made up of 16 amino acids. The V gene's germline CDR1 is KGHDR and CDR2 SFDVKD. Here the CDR3 reads CATSDPRTSGSYEQYF. The DNA for the CDR3 is TGTGCCACCAGTGATCCCCGGACTAGCGGGAGCTACGAGCAGTACTTC.

This clonotype was detected only a few times. The chain links TRBV7-8 to TRBJ1-1, with 7 bases matching TRBD1. Looked up from germline, CDR1 is SGHVS and CDR2 is FQNEAQ. CDR3 length: 15 amino acids. J gave up 0 bases and V 4 bases, and 5 bases lay outside the gene matches. CDR3 in amino acids: CASSYAGTVNTEAFF. In DNA form, the CDR3 reads TGTGCCAGCAGCTATGCCGGGACAGTGAACACTGAAGCTTTCTTT. Full variable domain (outside the CDR3, taken from reference TRBV7-8 and TRBJ1-1): GAGVSQSPRYKVAKRGQDVALRCDPISGHVSLFWYQQALGQGPEFLTYFQNEAQLDKSGLPSDRFFAERPEGSVSTLKIQRTQQEDSAVYLCASSYAGTVNTEAFFGQGTRLTVV.

The V gene is TRBV5-4, the J gene TRBJ1-2, with TRBD1 matching over 7 bases. The trim removed 5 bases at V and 4 bases at J, leaving 11 bases unmatched. The germline V gene has CDR1 SGHNT and CDR2 YYREEE (reference sequence). CDR3 length: 15 residues. CDR3 DNA: TGTGCCAGCAGGCTCTTCGGAGGGGGCGTCTATGGCTACACCTTC. This codes for CASRLFGGGVYGYTF. Filled out from reference TRBV5-4 and TRBJ1-2, the complete variable domain reads ETGVTQSPTHLIKTRGQQVTLRCSSQSGHNTVSWYQQALGQGPQFIFQYYREEENGRGNFPPRFSGLQFPNYSSELNVNALELDDSALYLCASRLFGGGVYGYTFGSGTRLTVV.

This clonotype showed up many times. The gene calls are TRBV5-5 and TRBJ2-7, with 7 bases lining up with TRBD2. Germline CDR1 and CDR2: SGHKS and YYEKEE (reference sequence). The CDR3 contains 14 residues. Losses at the gene ends were 3 bases for V and 3 bases for J; bases not matched to a gene: 6. The CDR3 loop is CASSYPGLYYEQYF. The CDR3 nucleotides read TGTGCCAGCAGCTACCCGGGACTATACTACGAGCAGTACTTC.

In its sample, this clonotype was seen many times. CDR3 DNA: TGTGCCAGCAGCCCCCTACCAAAGAGACCCACTGAAGCTTTCTTT. It yields the protein CASSPLPKRPTEAFF. V gene TRBV7-9 combines with J gene TRBJ1-1; D gene ambiguous. This CDR3 comprises 15 residues. V was pared by 5 bases and J by 4 bases, with 17 bases between. CDR1 is SEHNR and CDR2 is FQNEAQ in the germline V gene (reference sequence).